The 27 T cell receptor beta chains below were found in one sample sequenced in a study of long-term antiretroviral therapy in people with HIV. Running of the v3.0 immunoSEQ assay took place at survey level. Sequencing was performed with immunoSEQ multiplex PCR; in TCRdb, only in-frame clones are kept and a portion is missing. The sample yields about 20,000 clones, roughly nine tenths seen once. Sequences were derived from unsorted PBMCs, sampled nearly 4.5 years before starting antiretroviral therapy. The receptors were gathered from a woman aged 25 to 39 with HIV.

This chain uses TRBV7-2 with TRBJ2-1; no definite D call. CDR1 is SGHTA, CDR2 FQGNSA, per germline. Trimming removed 1 base from V and 4 bases from J, with 14 bases in between. The CDR3 length is 16 residues. In DNA, the CDR3 is TGTGCCAGCAGCTTAGGTTCCCGGCGACTTTACAATGAGCAGTTCTTC. Amino acid sequence: CASSLGSRRLYNEQFF.

The chain employs TRBV10-3 and TRBJ1-2; D not certain. Looked up from germline, CDR1 is ENHRY and CDR2 is SYGVKD. The CDR3 loop spans 13 amino acids. The germline V and J ends were trimmed by 3 bases and 6 bases, with 11 bases remaining between them. The CDR3 here is CAISDYLLDGYTF. The DNA for the CDR3 is TGTGCCATCAGTGATTACCTTTTGGATGGCTACACCTTC.

This chain connects TRBV7-2 to TRBJ1-3; 7 bases agree with TRBD1. The CDR3 sequence is 15 residues long. V shed 0 bases, J shed 2 bases, and the junction held 1 base outside the gene matches. The germline V gene encodes CDR1 SGHTA and CDR2 FQGNSA. The CDR3 sequence is CASSLAGQTGNTIYF. CDR3 bases: TGTGCCAGCAGCTTAGCGGGACAGACTGGAAACACCATATATTTT.

The rearrangement joins TRBV9 to TRBJ2-5; unclear D gene. This CDR3 spans 16 amino acids. The V end lost 0 bases, the J end lost 4 bases, and 16 bases lay between the germline ends. Per the germline V gene, CDR1 is SGDLS and CDR2 is YYNGEE. The CDR3 is CASSVATSLQRETQYF. DNA of the CDR3: TGTGCCAGCAGCGTAGCGACGTCTCTCCAGAGAGAGACCCAGTACTTC.

This clone rates as medium-sized. V usage is TRBV6-6 and J usage is TRBJ1-3; tentative D call: TRBD1 (5 bases). This CDR3 has 15 residues. CDR1 is MNHNY and CDR2 is SVGAGI in the germline V gene (reference sequence). V lost 0 bases and J lost 0, with 6 bases in between. The CDR3 bases are TGTGCCAGCAGTTACTCGAGGGGCTCTGGAAACACCATATATTTT. Translated: CASSYSRGSGNTIYF.

This clone was picked up one time. This chain joins TRBV7-9 and TRBJ2-5; D is possibly TRBD1 (6 bases). Per germline, CDR1 SEHNR and CDR2 FQNEAQ (reference sequence). This CDR3 has 16 amino acids. The V and J ends lost 5 bases and 7 bases respectively, with 23 bases between them. The CDR3 sequence is CASSPKYRVARVTQYF. The CDR3, as DNA: TGTGCCAGCAGCCCAAAATACAGGGTCGCAAGGGTGACCCAGTACTTC.

V is TRBV5-1 and J is TRBJ2-7; the match to TRBD1 covers 9 bases. CDR1 SGHRS and CDR2 YFSETQ come from the germline V gene. Trimming at V came to 5 bases and at J to 4 bases, leaving 13 bases not matched to a gene. The length of the CDR3 is 16 residues. The CDR3 is CASRLKEQGATYEQYF. In nucleotides, the CDR3 is TGCGCCAGCAGACTTAAGGAACAGGGGGCGACTTACGAGCAGTACTTC.

The chain combines TRBV4-3 with TRBJ1-3; possibly TRBD1 for D (5 bases). Germline CDR1 and CDR2: LGHNA and YSLEER. Trimming stripped 1 base from V and 2 bases from J, with 12 bases between. The CDR3 has 16 amino acids. This chain's CDR3 is CASSQGTRETGNTIYF. Here the CDR3 DNA reads TGCGCCAGCAGCCAAGGTACCAGGGAAACTGGAAACACCATATATTTT.

V is TRBV7-8 and J is TRBJ1-4; 8 bases agree with TRBD1. Germline values: CDR1 SGHVS, CDR2 FQNEAQ. This CDR3 contains 16 residues. The trim removed 5 bases at V and 3 bases at J, leaving 8 bases unmatched. In DNA form, the CDR3 reads TGTGCCAGCAGCGCCGAGGACAGGGTGTCTAATGAAAAACTGTTTTTT. Its protein is CASSAEDRVSNEKLFF.

This clone was detected only a few times. The CDR3 bases are TGTGCCATCAGTGAGGGGAGTAATTCACCCCTCCACTTT. Its translation: CAISEGSNSPLHF. The chain combines TRBV10-3 with TRBJ1-6; unclear D gene. Germline V gene sequence: CDR1 ENHRY, CDR2 SYGVKD. Deletions cut 2 bases from V and 6 bases from J, with 5 bases between. The CDR3 is 13 amino acids.

The J gene is TRBJ1-4, the V gene TRBV7-2; D unresolved. With 5 bases removed from V and 8 bases from J, the gap between germline ends came to 6 bases. The CDR3 is 11 amino acids. Germline V gene sequence: CDR1 SGHTA, CDR2 FQGNSA. CDR3 loop: CASSPGEKLFF. The CDR3, as DNA: TGTGCCAGCAGCCCCGGAGAAAAACTGTTTTTT.

Worth noting for this clone: One end of the junction is discordant with germline, which a read error may explain. This chain joins TRBV30 and TRBJ2-5, with TRBD1 identical over 7 bases. The CDR3 has 15 residues. Germline V gene lookup returns CDR1 GTSNPN and CDR2 SVGIG (reference sequence). The CDR3 here is CVWSLAYRGQETQYF. As DNA, the CDR3 is TGTGTCTGGAGTCTCGCTTACAGGGGCCAAGAGACCCAGTACTTC.

The chain employs TRBV9 and TRBJ1-1, with D tentatively TRBD1 (6 bases). CDR3 size: 16 residues. CDR1 SGDLS and CDR2 YYNGEE come from the germline V gene. Trimming shortened V by 3 bases and J by 1 base, and 16 bases separated the two germline ends. DNA of the CDR3: TGTGCCAGCAGCGCTGGTCTTGGACAGACGAACACTGAAGCTTTCTTT. This codes for CASSAGLGQTNTEAFF.

For the CDR3, the DNA is TGTGCCAGCAGTTTACAGGGGTGGAACACCGGGGAGCTGTTTTTT. Its protein is CASSLQGWNTGELFF. V is TRBV6-5 and J is TRBJ2-2; 7 bases map to TRBD1. There are 15 residues in the CDR3. The V and J ends lost 4 bases and 1 base, in that order; junction bases with no gene match: 3. Germline CDR1 MNHEY, CDR2 SVGAGI.

This rearrangement joins TRBV29-1 to TRBJ2-1; 7 bases align to TRBD1. Germline V gene lookup returns CDR1 SQVTM and CDR2 ANQGSEA. CDR3 size: 12 residues. Losses at the gene ends were 1 base for V and 9 bases for J; bases not matched to a gene: 3. The CDR3 region has the DNA TGCAGCGTTGAAGTCACAGGGGCTGAGCAGTTCTTC. This sequence encodes CSVEVTGAEQFF.

This chain joins TRBV5-1 and TRBJ1-6, with 9 bases identical to TRBD1. V lost 0 bases, J lost 9 bases, and 7 bases stayed unmatched. Germline-derived CDR1 and CDR2 are SGHRS and YFSETQ. This CDR3 is 16 amino acids long. In nucleotides, the CDR3 is TGCGCCAGCAGCTTGGGGGGACAGGGCTTTAGTTCACCCCTCCACTTT. As protein: CASSLGGQGFSSPLHF.

This chain connects TRBV6-5 to TRBJ1-1; no clear D gene. The CDR3 is made up of 13 amino acids. Germline CDR1 reads MNHEY; CDR2 reads SVGAGI. V was clipped by 6 bases and J by 1 base, with 9 bases between them. DNA for the CDR3: TGTGCCAGCAGGCTTCAGGAGAACACTGAAGCTTTCTTT. Its protein product is CASRLQENTEAFF.

The CDR3 spells CASSDQNRDRVEKLFF. The CDR3 coding sequence is TGTGCCAGCAGTGACCAAAACCGGGACAGGGTTGAAAAACTGTTTTTT. V and J are TRBV25-1 and TRBJ1-4; 9 positions match TRBD1. The CDR3 extends over 16 amino acids. The germline V gene encodes CDR1 MGHDK and CDR2 SYGVNS. V lost 3 bases and J lost 7; bases outside the gene matches: 9. Full variable domain (missing parts from reference TRBV25-1 and TRBJ1-4): EADIYQTPRYLVIGTGKKITLECSQTMGHDKMYWYQQDPGMELHLIHYSYGVNSTEKGDLSSESTVSRIRTEHFPLTLESARPSHTSQYLCASSDQNRDRVEKLFFGSGTQLSVL.

The chain couples TRBV6-5 to TRBJ1-5; D not certain. Trimming removed 9 bases at V and 0 bases at J, with 15 bases between. The CDR3 contains 15 residues. In germline, CDR1 is MNHEY, CDR2 SVGAGI. Written as DNA, the CDR3 is TGTGCCAGAGGACCGCGTTTATATAGCAATCAGCCCCAGCATTTT. Its translation: CARGPRLYSNQPQHF.

The chain is built from TRBV4-1 and TRBJ2-3; 11 nucleotides line up with TRBD2. This CDR3 is built from 17 residues. V lost 0 bases, J lost 6 bases, and 8 bases stayed unmatched. CDR1 MGHRA and CDR2 YSYEKL come from the germline V gene. The DNA of the CDR3 is TGCGCCAGCAGCCAAGACGGTCTAGCGGGGGGCCGGGATACGCAGTATTTT. As protein: CASSQDGLAGGRDTQYF.

This chain connects TRBV27 to TRBJ1-2; possible D gene TRBD1, 6 bases. Germline CDR1 reads MNHEY; CDR2 reads SMNVEV (reference sequence). The V and J ends lost 4 bases and 1 base respectively, with 22 bases between them. This CDR3 has 18 residues. The CDR3 loop reads CASSSQTGLGRLNYGYTF. CDR3 DNA sequence: TGTGCCAGCAGTTCGCAGACAGGCCTGGGGCGTCTTAACTATGGCTACACCTTC.

This clone was recorded only once. The rearrangement links TRBV5-1 to TRBJ1-1; no clear D. V was clipped by 0 bases and J by 3 bases, with 12 bases between them. Germline values: CDR1 SGHRS, CDR2 YFSETQ. This CDR3 spans 15 amino acids. CDR3 in DNA: TGCGCCAGCAGCTTGGCCTTGCCAGGTGACACTGAAGCTTTCTTT. It encodes CASSLALPGDTEAFF.

The V call is TRBV5-1, the J call TRBJ2-7, with 10 bases that match TRBD2. The CDR3 is 15 amino acids. Germline CDR1 and CDR2: SGHRS and YFSETQ. The trim removed 2 bases at V and 4 bases at J, leaving 6 bases unmatched. CDR3 amino acids: CASSFAASGGYEQYF. In DNA, the CDR3 is TGCGCCAGCAGCTTTGCCGCTAGCGGGGGTTACGAGCAGTACTTC.

The CDR3 protein is CASKRDPGTGELFF. The CDR3 bases are TGTGCCAGCAAAAGGGATCCGGGCACCGGGGAGCTGTTTTTT. The V call is TRBV6-1, the J call TRBJ2-2; no firm D call. The CDR3 totals 14 residues. Germline CDR1 MNHNS, CDR2 SASEGT. The V end lost 7 bases, the J end lost 4 bases, and 13 bases lay between the germline ends.

This clone has just a few counts. The rearrangement joins TRBV7-2 to TRBJ2-7, with a tentative D call TRBD1 (5 bases). V was shortened by 2 bases and J by 3 bases, with 8 bases between the two germline ends. The CDR3 covers 13 residues. Per germline, CDR1 SGHTA and CDR2 FQGNSA. The CDR3 nucleotides read TGTGCCAGCAGCTTACCCAGGGACTACGAGCAGTACTTC. Protein sequence: CASSLPRDYEQYF.

This chain connects TRBV5-6 to TRBJ2-7; the D gene is possibly TRBD1 (6 bases). CDR3 length: 16 amino acids. Trimming stripped 2 bases from V and 2 bases from J, with 17 bases between. CDR1 and CDR2 from the germline V gene are SGHDT and YYEEEE. The CDR3 loop is CASSFTPAGAPYEQYF. As DNA, the CDR3 is TGTGCCAGCAGCTTCACGCCGGCAGGGGCACCCTACGAGCAGTACTTC. The variable domain in full, with the rest retrieved from reference TRBV5-6 and TRBJ2-7, is DAGVTQSPTHLIKTRGQQVTLRCSPKSGHDTVSWYQQALGQGPQFIFQYYEEEERQRGNFPDRFSGHQFPNYSSELNVNALLLGDSALYLCASSFTPAGAPYEQYFGPGTRLTVT.

As DNA, the CDR3 is TGCAGCGTTACGGGGTTAACCGGGGAGCTGTTTTTT. Its protein product is CSVTGLTGELFF. V is TRBV29-1 and J is TRBJ2-2, with D perhaps TRBD2 (5 bases). The CDR3 length is 12 residues. Looked up from germline, CDR1 is SQVTM and CDR2 is ANQGSEA. The V end lost 5 bases, the J end lost 5 bases, and 9 bases lay between the germline ends.